The clone carrying this T cell receptor beta chain was observed a handful of times. The target antigen is unknown. These data belong to a study of blood T cells in healthy people across ages. Findings and caveats of the study: Unsorted PBMC input precluded a conclusive naive versus antigen-experienced comparison. Lack of knowledge of donor CMV status possibly confounded expanded clonotype changes.

A J-beta primer mix and a sample-barcoded 5' primer were used in a second PCR of about 7 to 12 cycles. Each cDNA was tagged by a template-switch adaptor containing 12 random nucleotides. One entry per CDR3 protein, called by TCRdb with MiXCR from the 5' RACE reads. The table has some 1.6 million distinct CDR3 sequences, roughly 32% seen once. The sequencing sample was made of blood. The clonotype was recovered from a woman aged 25 to 45 in good health.

CDR3 amino acids: CASSPHVAGVGGEQYF. DNA of the CDR3: TGTGCCAGCAGCCCTCACGTGGCGGGAGTTGGCGGGGAGCAGTACTTC. The chain employs TRBV3-1 and TRBJ2-5, with TRBD2 matching 7 bases. Germline V lookup: CDR1 LGHDT, CDR2 YNNKEL (reference sequence). J lost 11 bases, V lost 4 bases, and 19 bases had no gene match. The CDR3 is 16 amino acids.